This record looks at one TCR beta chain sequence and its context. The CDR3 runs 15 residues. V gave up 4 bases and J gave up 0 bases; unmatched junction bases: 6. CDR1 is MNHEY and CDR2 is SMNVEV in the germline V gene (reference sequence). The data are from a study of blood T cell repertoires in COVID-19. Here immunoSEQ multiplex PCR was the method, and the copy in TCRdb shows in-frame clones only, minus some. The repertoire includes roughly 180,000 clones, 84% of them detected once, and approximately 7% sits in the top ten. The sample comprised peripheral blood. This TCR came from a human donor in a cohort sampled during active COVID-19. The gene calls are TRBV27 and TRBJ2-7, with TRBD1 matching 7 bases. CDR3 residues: CASSSRQGFSYEQYF. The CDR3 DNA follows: TGTGCCAGCAGTTCCCGACAGGGATTCTCCTACGAGCAGTACTTC.